This TCR beta chain is from a study of PD-L1 blockade in urothelial cancer. Overall study: Patients with male sex and bladder-origin urothelial cancer accounted for about 85% of the roughly 30 enrolled. When blood samples were assessed, the median T cell count was some 140,000.

Clones were read by immunoSEQ multiplex PCR, and TCRdb kept only the in-frame ones, dropping some. The sample shows approximately 39,000 clones, about 82% of them seen only once. CDR3 length: 13 residues. The germline V and J ends were trimmed by 0 bases and 4 bases, with 5 bases remaining between them. In germline, CDR1 is SGHRS, CDR2 YFSETQ. Time point defined: pretreatment peripheral blood. The patients' disease, urothelial carcinoma, was locally advanced or metastatic. Patients each gave 1 to 8 samples, pretreatment and on-treatment. The chain recombines TRBV5-1 with TRBJ2-1; D gene uncertain. The sequences come from PBMCs, collected around atezolizumab (anti-PD-L1) treatment. The receptor comes from a man older than 75 with urothelial cancer. The CDR3 bases are TGCGCCAGCAGCTTGGACTATTACAATGAGCAGTTCTTC. It is translated as CASSLDYYNEQFF.